The rows below give T cell receptor beta chains drawn from one sample of a study of T cell changes during pregnancy in multiple sclerosis. The data were produced by immunoSEQ multiplex PCR, yet TCRdb's version contains in-frame clones alone and is incomplete. The sample holds more than 25,000 clones, roughly 91% seen once. The sequencing here drew on CD8+ T cells from peripheral blood mononuclear cells, taken in the second trimester of pregnancy. These receptor sequences come from a female donor in good health, enrolled as a control in a pregnancy study. Both conserved end residues are trimmed from each CDR3.

J	V	CDR3
TRBJ2-2	TRBV9	ASSEPSATNTGELF
TRBJ1-3	TRBV7-9	ASSSLDQGNTIY
TRBJ1-5	TRBV13	ASSFDNDQPQH
TRBJ2-3	TRBV7-6	ASSRGYSLTDTQY
TRBJ2-7	TRBV7-2	ASSSRGSQSYEQY
TRBJ2-1	TRBV9	ASSVGTSEFYNEQF
TRBJ2-2	TRBV7-9	ASSLSPRPRPGELF
TRBJ2-7	TRBV4-1	ASSQEQGYEQY
TRBJ2-3	TRBV11-2	ASSFYTDTQY
TRBJ1-5	TRBV7-2	ASSQHGTGWNQPQH
TRBJ1-2	TRBV29-1	SVEVGSDYGYT
TRBJ2-5	TRBV4-2	ASSQGLAGGGETQY
TRBJ2-3	TRBV5-5	ASSLGPGGTDTQY
TRBJ2-1	TRBV29-1	SVERGPRNEQF
TRBJ1-2	TRBV19	ASSPGTGTFGYT
TRBJ2-1	TRBV7-8	ASSLVQGTPPYNEQF
TRBJ1-2	TRBV4-3	ASSQEGGPYT
TRBJ2-3	TRBV29-1	SVEVGSRFDTQY
TRBJ2-7	TRBV7-9	ASSSAWGVHYEQY
TRBJ2-5	TRBV14	ASSQDWTGGETQY
TRBJ1-1	TRBV29-1	SDSGGTGGAHTEAF
TRBJ1-2	TRBV11-2	ASSLVYRDGYT
TRBJ2-7	TRBV2	ASSEGVSSSDEQY
TRBJ1-5	TRBV30	AWSPGTGVNQPQH
TRBJ2-7	TRBV7-6	ASSPDRDYEQY
TRBJ2-7	TRBV19	ASSTMDGTESSYEQY
TRBJ1-4	TRBV5-1	ASSLAPYATNEKLF
TRBJ1-3	TRBV19	ASSITGGSSNTIY
TRBJ1-3	TRBV7-7	ASSRDSSSGNTIY
TRBJ1-2	TRBV19	ASSILTGGPSGYT
TRBJ1-1	TRBV5-5	ASSSDGGENTEAF
TRBJ2-7	TRBV4-3	ASSFGRGYEQY
TRBJ1-1	TRBV27	ASSSPLHWGGRTEAF
TRBJ2-7	TRBV19	ASTPSRSEAGDEQY
TRBJ2-5	TRBV4-3	ASSRQNGLAGETQY
TRBJ2-7	TRBV11-1	ASSLGASYEQY
TRBJ2-7	TRBV5-1	ASSLEAAYEQY
TRBJ1-5	TRBV27	ASSLSAGHSNQPQH
TRBJ2-7	TRBV4-2	ASSQEQSEQY
TRBJ2-5	TRBV18	ASSPDSQETQY
TRBJ2-7	TRBV9	ASSVAGTGGYEQY
TRBJ1-2	TRBV5-4	ASNSLGDTLRGYT
TRBJ1-1	TRBV19	ASRGWGGIEDTEAF
TRBJ1-1	TRBV9	ASSAPPGHMNTEAF
TRBJ2-3	TRBV7-8	ASSINRDRGTDTQY
TRBJ1-1	TRBV19	ASSTRSETEAF